This TCR beta chain originates from a study of identical twins. This clonotype was seen only a few times. Its specificity is not known. Healthy Caucasians alone served as donors. Germline V gene data show CDR1 as SGHRS and CDR2 as YFSETQ. This CDR3 contains 15 residues. V lost 0 bases and J 1 base, leaving 10 bases between the germline ends. A single record per CDR3 protein comes from TCRdb applying MiXCR to the 5' RACE reads. The sample carries around 340,000 distinct CDR3 sequences, roughly 9% recorded once. Study outcomes and limitations: The authors drew conclusions from cross-sectional statistical analysis rather than following the same donors.

Source material: naive T cells sorted from blood. This TCR derives from a woman aged 45-65 years in good health. The chain combines TRBV5-1 with TRBJ2-5; possible D gene TRBD1, 6 bases. The CDR3 protein is CASSLVQGTQETQYF. Here the CDR3 DNA reads TGCGCCAGCAGCTTGGTCCAGGGGACCCAAGAGACCCAGTACTTC.